This T cell receptor (beta chain) was recovered during a study of blood T cell repertoires in COVID-19. Overall study: Sources were T cells, B-cell-depleted T cells, or PBMCs; the material itself was cDNA or gDNA.

Original handling: Using reference gene primer amplification, nucleated cell counts were estimated. Profiling relied on immunoSEQ multiplex PCR, and the TCRdb table lists in-frame clones only, not all of them. That table is the source of V, J and clone size, and D and trimming were worked out from the DNA. The table includes 160,000 or so clones, around four fifths detected once. Trimming cost V 8 bases and J 4 bases; bases outside gene matches: 10. The CDR3 is made up of 13 amino acids. The germline V gene encodes CDR1 GTSNPN and CDR2 SVGIG (reference sequence). V usage is TRBV30 and J usage is TRBJ1-1, with 7 positions matching TRBD1. This receptor was identified in a human donor in a cohort sampled during active COVID-19. Specimen: peripheral blood. CDR3 protein: CARRGQRSTEAFF. DNA for the CDR3: TGTGCCAGAAGGGGGCAGCGGAGCACTGAAGCTTTCTTT.